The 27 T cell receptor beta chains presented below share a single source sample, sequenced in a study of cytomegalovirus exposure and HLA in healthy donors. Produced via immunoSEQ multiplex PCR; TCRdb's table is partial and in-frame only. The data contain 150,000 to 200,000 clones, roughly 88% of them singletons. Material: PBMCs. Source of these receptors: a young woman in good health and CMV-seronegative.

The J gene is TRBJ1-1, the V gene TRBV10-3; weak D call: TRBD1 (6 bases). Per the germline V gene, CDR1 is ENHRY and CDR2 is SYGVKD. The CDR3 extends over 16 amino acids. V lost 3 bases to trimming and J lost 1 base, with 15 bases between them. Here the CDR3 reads CAISEGQGQENTEAFF. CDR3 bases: TGTGCCATCAGTGAAGGGCAGGGGCAGGAGAACACTGAAGCTTTCTTT.

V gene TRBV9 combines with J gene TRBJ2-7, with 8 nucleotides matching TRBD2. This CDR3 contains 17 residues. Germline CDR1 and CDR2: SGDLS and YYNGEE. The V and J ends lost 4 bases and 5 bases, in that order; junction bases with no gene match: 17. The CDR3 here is CASSPLPRGRFSHEQYF. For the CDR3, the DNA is TGTGCCAGCAGCCCCCTCCCTCGCGGGAGGTTTTCCCACGAGCAGTACTTC. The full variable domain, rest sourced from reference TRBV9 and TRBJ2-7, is DSGVTQTPKHLITATGQRVTLRCSPRSGDLSVYWYQQSLDQGLQFLIQYYNGEERAKGNILERFSAQQFPDLHSELNLSSLELGDSALYFCASSPLPRGRFSHEQYFGPGTRLTVT.

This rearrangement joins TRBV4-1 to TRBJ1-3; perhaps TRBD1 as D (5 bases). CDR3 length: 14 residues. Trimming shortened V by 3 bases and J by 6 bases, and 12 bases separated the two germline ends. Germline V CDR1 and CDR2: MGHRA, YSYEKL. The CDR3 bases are TGCGCCAGCAGCCAGAGTAGGGGTGAAAACACCATATATTTT. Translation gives CASSQSRGENTIYF.

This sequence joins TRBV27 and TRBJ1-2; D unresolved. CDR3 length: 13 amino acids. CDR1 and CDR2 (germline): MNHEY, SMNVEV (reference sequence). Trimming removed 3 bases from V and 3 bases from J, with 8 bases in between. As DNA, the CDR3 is TGTGCCAGCAGTTTTTTCACGGACTATGGCTACACCTTC. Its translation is CASSFFTDYGYTF.

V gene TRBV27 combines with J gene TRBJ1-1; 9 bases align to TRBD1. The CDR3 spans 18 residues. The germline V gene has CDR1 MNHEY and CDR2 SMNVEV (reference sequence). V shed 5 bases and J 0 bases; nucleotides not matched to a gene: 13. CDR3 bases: TGTGCCAGCAGTCCGGACAGGGGAGTGAGAGGCTTGAACACTGAAGCTTTCTTT. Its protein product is CASSPDRGVRGLNTEAFF.

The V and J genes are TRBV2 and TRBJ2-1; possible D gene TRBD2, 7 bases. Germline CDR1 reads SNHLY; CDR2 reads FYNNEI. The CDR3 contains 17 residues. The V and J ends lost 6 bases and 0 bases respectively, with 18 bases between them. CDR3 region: CASRRLGGASSYNEQFF. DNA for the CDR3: TGTGCCAGCAGGAGACTGGGGGGGGCTAGCTCCTACAATGAGCAGTTCTTC. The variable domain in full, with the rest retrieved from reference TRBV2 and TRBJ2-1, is EPEVTQTPSHQVTQMGQEVILRCVPISNHLYFYWYRQILGQKVEFLVSFYNNEISEKSEIFDDQFSVERPDGSNFTLKIRSTKLEDSAMYFCASRRLGGASSYNEQFFGPGTRLTVL.

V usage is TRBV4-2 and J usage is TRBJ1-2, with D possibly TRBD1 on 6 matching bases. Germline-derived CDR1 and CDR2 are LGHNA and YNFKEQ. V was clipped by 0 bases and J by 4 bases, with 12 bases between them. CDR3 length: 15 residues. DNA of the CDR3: TGTGCCAGCAGCCAAGAAGAGAGGGGGTTCTATGGCTACACCTTC. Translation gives CASSQEERGFYGYTF.

This CDR3 is CASSHRVTAYEQYF. The CDR3 DNA reads as TGCGCCAGCAGCCATCGGGTTACCGCCTACGAGCAGTACTTC. V and J are TRBV4-1 and TRBJ2-7, with no clear D. The germline V gene encodes CDR1 MGHRA and CDR2 YSYEKL. The CDR3 length is 14 residues. With 3 bases removed from V and 2 bases from J, the gap between germline ends came to 11 bases.

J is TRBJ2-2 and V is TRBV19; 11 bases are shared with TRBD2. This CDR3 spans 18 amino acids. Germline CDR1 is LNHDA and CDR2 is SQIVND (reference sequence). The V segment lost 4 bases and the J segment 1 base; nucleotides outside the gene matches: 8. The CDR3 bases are TGTGCCAGTAGTACCCCCGAGACTAGCGGGAAGAACACCGGGGAGCTGTTTTTT. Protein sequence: CASSTPETSGKNTGELFF.

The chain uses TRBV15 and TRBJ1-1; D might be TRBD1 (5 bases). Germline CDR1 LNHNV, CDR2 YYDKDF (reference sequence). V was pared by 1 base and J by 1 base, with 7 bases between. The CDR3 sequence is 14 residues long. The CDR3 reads CATSRVQENTEAFF. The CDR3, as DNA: TGTGCCACCAGCAGAGTACAGGAGAACACTGAAGCTTTCTTT.

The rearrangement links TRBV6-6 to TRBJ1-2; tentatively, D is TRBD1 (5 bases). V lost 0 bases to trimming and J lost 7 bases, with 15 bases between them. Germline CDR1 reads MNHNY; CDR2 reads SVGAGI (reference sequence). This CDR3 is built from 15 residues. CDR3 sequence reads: CASSYSGAEWSGYTF. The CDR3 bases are TGTGCCAGCAGTTACTCAGGGGCGGAGTGGAGTGGCTACACCTTC.

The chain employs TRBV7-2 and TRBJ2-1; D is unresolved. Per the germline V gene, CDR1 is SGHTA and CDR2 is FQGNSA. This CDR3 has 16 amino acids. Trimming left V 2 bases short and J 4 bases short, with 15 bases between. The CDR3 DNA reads TGTGCCAGCAGCTTAAGCGCTACTTCTTTTTACAATGAGCAGTTCTTC. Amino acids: CASSLSATSFYNEQFF. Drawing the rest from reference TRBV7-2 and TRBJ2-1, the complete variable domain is GAGVSQSPSNKVTEKGKDVELRCDPISGHTALYWYRQSLGQGLEFLIYFQGNSAPDKSGLPSDRFSAERTGGSVSTLTIQRTQQEDSAVYLCASSLSATSFYNEQFFGPGTRLTVL.

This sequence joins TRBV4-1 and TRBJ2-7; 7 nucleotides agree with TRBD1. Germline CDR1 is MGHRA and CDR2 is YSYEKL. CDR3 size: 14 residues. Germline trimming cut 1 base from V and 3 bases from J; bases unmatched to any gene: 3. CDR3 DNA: TGCGCCAGCAGCCAAGTCGGGACAGACTACGAGCAGTACTTC. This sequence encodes CASSQVGTDYEQYF.

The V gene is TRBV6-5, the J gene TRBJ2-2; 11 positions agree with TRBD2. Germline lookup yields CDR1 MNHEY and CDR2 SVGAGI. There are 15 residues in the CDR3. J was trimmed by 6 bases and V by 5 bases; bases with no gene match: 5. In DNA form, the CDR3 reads TGTGCCAGCAGTCCTTGGACTAGCGGGTCCGGGGAGCTGTTTTTT. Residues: CASSPWTSGSGELFF.

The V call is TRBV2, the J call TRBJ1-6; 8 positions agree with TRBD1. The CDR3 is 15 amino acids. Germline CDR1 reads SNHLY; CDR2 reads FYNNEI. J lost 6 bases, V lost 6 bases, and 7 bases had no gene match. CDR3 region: CASSTGQGRNSPLHF. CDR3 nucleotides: TGTGCCAGCAGCACTGGACAGGGCCGTAATTCACCCCTCCACTTT.

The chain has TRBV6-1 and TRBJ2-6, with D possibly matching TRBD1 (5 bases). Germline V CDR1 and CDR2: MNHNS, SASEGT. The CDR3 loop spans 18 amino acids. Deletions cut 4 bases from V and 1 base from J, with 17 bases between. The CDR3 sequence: CASSGGHLRGSGANVLTF. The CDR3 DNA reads TGTGCCAGCAGTGGAGGACATTTAAGGGGATCTGGGGCCAACGTCCTGACTTTC.

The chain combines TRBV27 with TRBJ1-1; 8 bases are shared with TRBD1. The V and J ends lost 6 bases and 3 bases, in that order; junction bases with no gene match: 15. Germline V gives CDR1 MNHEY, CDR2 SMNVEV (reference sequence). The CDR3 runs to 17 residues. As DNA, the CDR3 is TGTGCCAGCAGCCACGATCGGAGGACAGGGATCTACACTGAAGCTTTCTTT. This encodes CASSHDRRTGIYTEAFF.

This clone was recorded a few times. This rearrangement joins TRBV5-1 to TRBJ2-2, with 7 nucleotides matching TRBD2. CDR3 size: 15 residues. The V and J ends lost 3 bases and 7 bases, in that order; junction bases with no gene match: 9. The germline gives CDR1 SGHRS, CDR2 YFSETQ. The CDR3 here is CASSYLGRGNGELFF. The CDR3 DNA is TGCGCCAGCAGCTATCTTGGGAGGGGTAACGGGGAGCTGTTTTTT.

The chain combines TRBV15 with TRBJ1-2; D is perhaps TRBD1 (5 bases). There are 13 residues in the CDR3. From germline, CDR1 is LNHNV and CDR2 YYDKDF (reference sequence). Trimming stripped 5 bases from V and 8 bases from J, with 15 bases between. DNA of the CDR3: TGTGCCACCAGCGGGGGGGACGGTACAGGCTACACCTTC. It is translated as CATSGGDGTGYTF.

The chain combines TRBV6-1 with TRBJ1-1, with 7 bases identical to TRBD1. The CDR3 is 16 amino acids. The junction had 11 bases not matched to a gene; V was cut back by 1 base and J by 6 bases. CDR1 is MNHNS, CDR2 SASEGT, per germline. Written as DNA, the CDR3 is TGTGCCAGCAGTGAAGGTATAGGGGGCGATGGTCCTGAAGCTTTCTTT. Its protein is CASSEGIGGDGPEAFF.

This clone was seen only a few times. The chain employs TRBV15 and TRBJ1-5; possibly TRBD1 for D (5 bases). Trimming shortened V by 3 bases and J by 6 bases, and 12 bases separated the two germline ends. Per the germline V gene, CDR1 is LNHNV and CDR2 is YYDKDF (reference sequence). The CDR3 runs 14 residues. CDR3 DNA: TGTGCCACCAGCAGGGGAGGCGGGGGTCAGCCCCAGCATTTT. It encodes CATSRGGGGQPQHF.

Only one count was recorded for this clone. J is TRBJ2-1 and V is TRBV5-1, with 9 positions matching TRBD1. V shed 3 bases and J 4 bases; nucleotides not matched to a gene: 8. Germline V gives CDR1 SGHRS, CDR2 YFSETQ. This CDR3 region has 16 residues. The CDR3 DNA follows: TGCGCCAGCAGCTCTGACGGGGACAGGGCATACAATGAGCAGTTCTTC. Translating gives CASSSDGDRAYNEQFF.

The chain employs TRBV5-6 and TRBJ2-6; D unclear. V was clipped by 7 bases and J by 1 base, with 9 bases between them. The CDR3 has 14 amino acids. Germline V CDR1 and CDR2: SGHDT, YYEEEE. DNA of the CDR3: TGTGCCAGCTTATCAGAATCTGGGGCCAACGTCCTGACTTTC. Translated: CASLSESGANVLTF.

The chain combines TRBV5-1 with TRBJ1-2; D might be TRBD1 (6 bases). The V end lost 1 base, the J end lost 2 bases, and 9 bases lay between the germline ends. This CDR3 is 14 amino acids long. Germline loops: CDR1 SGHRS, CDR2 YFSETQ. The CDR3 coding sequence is TGCGCCAGCAGCTTGTCCGACAGGAACTATGGCTACACCTTC. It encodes CASSLSDRNYGYTF.

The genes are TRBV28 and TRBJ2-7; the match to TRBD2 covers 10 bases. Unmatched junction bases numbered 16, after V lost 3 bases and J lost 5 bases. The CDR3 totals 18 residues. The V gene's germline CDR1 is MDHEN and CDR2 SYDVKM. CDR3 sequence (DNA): TGTGCCAGCAGTTTGGTAGCGGGAGGCCAATTAAGGTTCGACGAGCAGTACTTC. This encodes CASSLVAGGQLRFDEQYF.

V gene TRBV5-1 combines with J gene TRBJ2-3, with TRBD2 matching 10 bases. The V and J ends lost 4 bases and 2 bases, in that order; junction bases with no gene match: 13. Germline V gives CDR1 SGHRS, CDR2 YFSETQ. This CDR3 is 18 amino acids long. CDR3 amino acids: CASSITLAGGRVTDTQYF. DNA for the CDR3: TGCGCCAGCAGCATTACCTTAGCGGGGGGCCGTGTCACAGATACGCAGTATTTT.

The CDR3, as DNA: TGTGCCAGCAGACGCTGGGTAGAGGCCAATGAGCAGTTCTTC. It yields the protein CASRRWVEANEQFF. V is TRBV27 and J is TRBJ2-1; no clear D gene. V shed 6 bases and J shed 6 bases, with 15 bases lying between them. CDR1 is MNHEY, CDR2 SMNVEV, per germline (reference sequence). The CDR3 spans 14 residues.